This TCR beta chain was obtained from a study of control samples from healthy donors and cancer patients. Germline CDR1 reads MDHEN; CDR2 reads SYDVKM. The CDR3 has 15 amino acids. V was clipped by 3 bases and J by 2 bases, with 12 bases between them. Using immunoSEQ multiplex PCR, the repertoire was profiled, and TCRdb retains in-frame clones only, with some absent. The sample lists roughly 160,000 clones, 88% occurring once. The TCR comes from a woman aged 30 to 39 in good health. This chain connects TRBV28 to TRBJ2-3; perhaps TRBD1 as D (6 bases). The sample taken for sequencing was blood. The CDR3 coding sequence is TGTGCCAGCAGTTTGCGAACAGGGTTCACAGATACGCAGTATTTT. Amino acids: CASSLRTGFTDTQYF.